Here is one T cell receptor beta chain with its context. Its antigen is unknown. This sample is part of a study of cytomegalovirus exposure and HLA in healthy donors. Study conclusions and caveats: Overall, approximately 180 TCR beta chains were annotated as cytomegalovirus-associated.

CDR1 is GTSNPN and CDR2 is SVGIG in the germline V gene (reference sequence). V was trimmed by 1 base and J by 8 bases, leaving 11 bases between them. The CDR3 spans 12 residues. Use of 60 Vbeta and 13 Jbeta primers characterized the PCR. Assay used: immunoSEQ multiplex PCR; TCRdb lists only in-frame clones, some missing. The data hold approximately 140,000 clones, with roughly 78% observed a single time. The sequencing sample was made of PBMCs. The source of this sequence is a man between 45 and 60 years old in good health and CMV-seropositive. The chain links TRBV30 to TRBJ1-2; D uncertain. In DNA form, the CDR3 reads TGTGCCTGGAGTGCTCAGTCCAGGGGCTACACCTTC. Translating it yields CAWSAQSRGYTF.